Reported below is one T cell receptor (beta chain). Per the study methods: Estimates of nucleated cell counts were drawn from the amplification of reference gene primers. Sequenced by immunoSEQ multiplex PCR; TCRdb stores in-frame clones only, minus some. That table is the source of V, J and clone size, and D and trimming were worked out from the DNA. The data hold 70,000 or so clones, with 80% observed a single time. The data were obtained in a study of blood T cell repertoires in COVID-19. This receptor was obtained from a human donor in a cohort sampled during active COVID-19. Sample: peripheral blood.

The CDR3 DNA is TGTGCCAGCAGCCCACCCCCGGGACTAGCGGGGTACAATGAGCAGTTCTTC. This gives the protein CASSPPPGLAGYNEQFF. The chain has TRBV9 and TRBJ2-1, with 13 nucleotides matching TRBD2. This CDR3 region has 17 residues. The V and J ends lost 4 bases and 4 bases, in that order; junction bases with no gene match: 8. CDR1 SGDLS and CDR2 YYNGEE come from the germline V gene.